A single sample is the source of the 4 T cell receptor beta chains below, sequenced in a study of CD8 T cells in ankylosing spondylitis. The antigens these receptors bind are not known. TCRdb ran MiXCR on the 5' RACE reads and lists one entry per CDR3 protein. The data show fewer than 500,000 distinct CDR3 sequences, roughly 26% seen once. Whole-study findings and limits: In ankylosing spondylitis blood, a motif of roughly 8 highly homologous TCR beta variants appeared characteristic.

Material for sequencing was blood, either unsorted or a sorted T cell fraction (not recorded which). The receptors originated from a male donor with ankylosing spondylitis.

This clonotype was seen a few times. J is TRBJ1-1 and V is TRBV6-1, with D unresolved. The germline gives CDR1 MNHNS, CDR2 SASEGT. The V end was cut by 2 bases, the J end by 11 bases, with 9 bases between. There are 11 residues in the CDR3. This CDR3 reads CASSERIGAFF. CDR3 bases: TGTGCCAGCAGTGAAAGGATTGGGGCTTTCTTT.

This clonotype is a singleton in its sample. The V gene is TRBV12-3 or TRBV12-4, the J gene TRBJ2-1, with 7 bases identical to TRBD2. The CDR3 consists of 15 residues. J was trimmed by 8 bases and V by 5 bases; bases with no gene match: 12. The CDR3 DNA is TGTGCCAGCAGTCCAATAGCGGGTGATTTAGATGAGCAGTTCTTC. Translated, it gives CASSPIAGDLDEQFF.

This clonotype was counted a few times. V is TRBV9 and J is TRBJ2-5, with D tentatively TRBD2 (7 bases). The CDR3 is 13 amino acids. V lost 4 bases and J lost 5, with 12 bases in between. CDR1 SGDLS and CDR2 YYNGEE come from the germline V gene. CDR3 residues: CASSPGGAETQYF. CDR3 bases: TGTGCCAGCAGCCCTGGGGGGGCGGAGACCCAGTACTTC. Full variable domain (outside the CDR3, taken from reference TRBV9 and TRBJ2-5): DSGVTQTPKHLITATGQRVTLRCSPRSGDLSVYWYQQSLDQGLQFLIQYYNGEERAKGNILERFSAQQFPDLHSELNLSSLELGDSALYFCASSPGGAETQYFGPGTRLLVL.

In its sample, this clonotype was seen a few times. The chain is built from TRBV6-1 and TRBJ1-5, with D possibly TRBD1 on 5 matching bases. The germline V gene encodes CDR1 MNHNS and CDR2 SASEGT. This CDR3 has 16 amino acids. Deletions cut 8 bases from V and 1 base from J, with 18 bases between. CDR3 protein: CASHTGRGLSNQPQHF. The CDR3 DNA reads as TGTGCCAGCCATACGGGGAGGGGTTTAAGCAATCAGCCCCAGCATTTT.